The 2 T cell receptor beta chains given below trace back to one sample, sequenced in a study of T cell repertoires in cytomegalovirus infection. MiXCR was run by TCRdb on the reads, yielding one entry per CDR3 protein. Found here are approximately 300,000 distinct CDR3 sequences, more than 20% of them singletons; the top ten hold about 14%. Antigen specificity for these receptors is unknown. Sample: cultured PBMCs, taken from culture after CMV antigen stimulation. These receptors came from a human donor in good health (CMV status not recorded). Some clones in this sample may be carry-over from other donors' samples.

This clonotype was found a few times. The chain links TRBV6-2 or TRBV6-3 to TRBJ2-7; 7 bases are a match to TRBD1. CDR3 length: 16 residues. V gave up 7 bases and J gave up 0 bases; unmatched junction bases: 12. Per the germline V gene, CDR1 is MNHEY and CDR2 is SVGEGT. DNA of the CDR3: TGTGCCAGCACACCCGGGACCGGGGACAGCTCCTACGAGCAGTACTTC. This sequence encodes CASTPGTGDSSYEQYF.

The rearrangement links TRBV6-6 to TRBJ1-3, with TRBD1 matching over 12 bases. Per the germline V gene, CDR1 is MNHNY and CDR2 is SVGAGI (reference sequence). Germline trimming cut 7 bases from V and 1 base from J; bases unmatched to any gene: 11. The CDR3 consists of 18 residues. Here the CDR3 DNA reads TGTGCCAGCACCCGTTGGGGACAGGGGGCGAGATCTGGAAACACCATATATTTT. It yields the protein CASTRWGQGARSGNTIYF.